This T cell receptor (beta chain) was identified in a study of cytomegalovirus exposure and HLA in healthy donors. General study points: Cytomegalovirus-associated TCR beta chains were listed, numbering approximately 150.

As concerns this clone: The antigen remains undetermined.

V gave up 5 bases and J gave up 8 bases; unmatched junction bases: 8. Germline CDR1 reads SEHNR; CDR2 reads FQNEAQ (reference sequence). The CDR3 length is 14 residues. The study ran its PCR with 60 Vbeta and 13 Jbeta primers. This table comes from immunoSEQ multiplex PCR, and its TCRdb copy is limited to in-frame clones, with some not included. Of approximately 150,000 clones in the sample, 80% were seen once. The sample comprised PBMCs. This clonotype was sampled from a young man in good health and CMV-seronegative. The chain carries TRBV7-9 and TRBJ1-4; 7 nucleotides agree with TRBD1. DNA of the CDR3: TGTGCCAGCAGCGAGACAGGGTCTCGGGAAAAACTGTTTTTT. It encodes CASSETGSREKLFF.